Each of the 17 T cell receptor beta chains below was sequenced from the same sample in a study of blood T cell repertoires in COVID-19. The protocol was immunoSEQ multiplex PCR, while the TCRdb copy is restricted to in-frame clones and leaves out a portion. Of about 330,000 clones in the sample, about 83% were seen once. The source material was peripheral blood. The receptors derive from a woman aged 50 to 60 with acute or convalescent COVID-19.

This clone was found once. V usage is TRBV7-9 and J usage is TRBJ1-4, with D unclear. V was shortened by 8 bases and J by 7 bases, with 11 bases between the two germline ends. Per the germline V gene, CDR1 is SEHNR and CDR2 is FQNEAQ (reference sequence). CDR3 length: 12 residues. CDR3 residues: CASGPGPEKLFF. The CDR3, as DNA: TGTGCCAGCGGCCCTGGGCCTGAAAAACTGTTTTTT.

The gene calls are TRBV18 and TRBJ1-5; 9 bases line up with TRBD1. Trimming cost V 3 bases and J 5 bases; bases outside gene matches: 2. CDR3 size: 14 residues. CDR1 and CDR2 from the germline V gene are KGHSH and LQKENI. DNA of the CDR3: TGTGCCAGCTCACCGACAGGGGGGGATCAGCCCCAGCATTTT. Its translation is CASSPTGGDQPQHF.

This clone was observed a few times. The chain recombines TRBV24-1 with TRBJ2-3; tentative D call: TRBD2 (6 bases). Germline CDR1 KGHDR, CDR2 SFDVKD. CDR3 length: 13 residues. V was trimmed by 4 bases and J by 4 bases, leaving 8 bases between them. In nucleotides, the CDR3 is TGTGCCACCAGTGACCTAGCGTCAGATACGCAGTATTTT. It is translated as CATSDLASDTQYF.

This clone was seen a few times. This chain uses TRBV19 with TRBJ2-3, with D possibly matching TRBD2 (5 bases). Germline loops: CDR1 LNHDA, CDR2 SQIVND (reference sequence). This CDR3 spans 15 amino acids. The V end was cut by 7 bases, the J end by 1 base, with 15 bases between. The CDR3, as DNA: TGTGCCAGTACTTATGGAGGTGCGGGCACAGATACGCAGTATTTT. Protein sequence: CASTYGGAGTDTQYF.

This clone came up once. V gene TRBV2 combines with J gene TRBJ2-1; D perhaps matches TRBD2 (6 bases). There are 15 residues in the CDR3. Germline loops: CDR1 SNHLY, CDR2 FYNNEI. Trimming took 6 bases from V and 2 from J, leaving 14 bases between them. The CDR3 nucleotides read TGTGCCAGCAGGGGGCAGCGGGCAACCTACAATGAGCAGTTCTTC. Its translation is CASRGQRATYNEQFF.

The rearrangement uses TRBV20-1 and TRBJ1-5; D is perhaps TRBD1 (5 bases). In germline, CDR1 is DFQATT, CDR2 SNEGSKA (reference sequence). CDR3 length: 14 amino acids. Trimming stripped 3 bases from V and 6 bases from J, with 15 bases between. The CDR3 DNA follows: TGCAGTGCTAGTCGGGGGGACGGAACTCAGCCCCAGCATTTT. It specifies CSASRGDGTQPQHF.

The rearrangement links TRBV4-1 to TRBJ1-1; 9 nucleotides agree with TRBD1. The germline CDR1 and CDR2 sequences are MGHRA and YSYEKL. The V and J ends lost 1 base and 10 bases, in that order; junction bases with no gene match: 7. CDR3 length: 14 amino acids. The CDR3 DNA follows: TGCGCCAGCAGCCAAGGGACAGGGGTTTATGGAGCTTTCTTT. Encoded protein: CASSQGTGVYGAFF.

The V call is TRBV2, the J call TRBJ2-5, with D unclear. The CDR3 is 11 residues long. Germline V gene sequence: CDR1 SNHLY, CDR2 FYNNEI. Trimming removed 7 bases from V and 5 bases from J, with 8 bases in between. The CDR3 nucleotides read TGTGCCAGCACCCGAGAGGAGACCCAGTACTTC. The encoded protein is CASTREETQYF.

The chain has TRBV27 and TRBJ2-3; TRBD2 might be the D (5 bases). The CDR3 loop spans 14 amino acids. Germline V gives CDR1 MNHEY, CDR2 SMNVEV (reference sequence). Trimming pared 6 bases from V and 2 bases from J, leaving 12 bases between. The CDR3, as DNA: TGTGCCAGCAGACAATCCGGGGTCACAGATACGCAGTATTTT. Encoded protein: CASRQSGVTDTQYF.

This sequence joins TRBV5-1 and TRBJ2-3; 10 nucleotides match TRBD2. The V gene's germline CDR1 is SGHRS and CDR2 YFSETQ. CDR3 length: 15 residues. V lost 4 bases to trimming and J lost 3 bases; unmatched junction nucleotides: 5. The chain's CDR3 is CASSTYSGGTDTQYF. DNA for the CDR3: TGCGCCAGCAGCACATATAGCGGGGGGACAGATACGCAGTATTTT. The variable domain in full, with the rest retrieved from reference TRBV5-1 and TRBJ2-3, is KAGVTQTPRYLIKTRGQQVTLSCSPISGHRSVSWYQQTPGQGLQFLFEYFSETQRNKGNFPGRFSGRQFSNSRSEMNVSTLELGDSALYLCASSTYSGGTDTQYFGPGTRLTVL.

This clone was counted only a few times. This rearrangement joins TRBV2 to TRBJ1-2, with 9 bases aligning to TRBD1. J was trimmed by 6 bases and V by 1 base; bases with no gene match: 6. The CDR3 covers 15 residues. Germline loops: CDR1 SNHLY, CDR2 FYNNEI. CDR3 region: CASSEGDRDWDGYTF. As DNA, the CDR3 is TGTGCCAGCAGTGAAGGGGACAGGGATTGGGATGGCTACACCTTC.

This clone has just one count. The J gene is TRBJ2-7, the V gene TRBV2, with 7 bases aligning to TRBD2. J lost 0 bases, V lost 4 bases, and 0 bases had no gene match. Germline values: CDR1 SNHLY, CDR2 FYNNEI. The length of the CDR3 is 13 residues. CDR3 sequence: CASSGGGSYEQYF. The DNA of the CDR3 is TGTGCCAGCAGTGGGGGGGGCTCCTACGAGCAGTACTTC.

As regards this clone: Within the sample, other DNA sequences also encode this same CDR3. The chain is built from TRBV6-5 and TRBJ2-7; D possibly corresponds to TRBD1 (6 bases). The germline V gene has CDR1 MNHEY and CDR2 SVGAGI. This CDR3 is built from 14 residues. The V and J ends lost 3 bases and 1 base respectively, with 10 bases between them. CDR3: CASSYSRGSYEQYV. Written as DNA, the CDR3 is TGTGCCAGCAGTTATAGCAGGGGATCCTACGAGCAGTACGTC.

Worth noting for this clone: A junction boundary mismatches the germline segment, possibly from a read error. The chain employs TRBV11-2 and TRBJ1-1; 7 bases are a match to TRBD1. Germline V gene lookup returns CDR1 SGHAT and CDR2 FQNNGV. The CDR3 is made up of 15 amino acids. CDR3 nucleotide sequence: TGTGCCAGCAGCCAGCTAAAGGGACAGCCGTTGAAGCTAGGCTTT. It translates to CASSQLKGQPLKLGF.

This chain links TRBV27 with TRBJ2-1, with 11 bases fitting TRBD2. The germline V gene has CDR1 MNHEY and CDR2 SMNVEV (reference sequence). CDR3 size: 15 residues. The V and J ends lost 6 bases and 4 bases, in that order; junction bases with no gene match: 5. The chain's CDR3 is CASRSGTSGYNEQFF. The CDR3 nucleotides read TGTGCCAGCAGATCCGGGACTAGCGGATACAATGAGCAGTTCTTC.

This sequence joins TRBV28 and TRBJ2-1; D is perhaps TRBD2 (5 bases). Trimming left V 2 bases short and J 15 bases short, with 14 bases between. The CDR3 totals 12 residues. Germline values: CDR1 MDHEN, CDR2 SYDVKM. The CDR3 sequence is CASSLGVLARFF. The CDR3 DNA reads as TGTGCCAGCAGTTTAGGCGTCCTAGCACGGTTCTTC.

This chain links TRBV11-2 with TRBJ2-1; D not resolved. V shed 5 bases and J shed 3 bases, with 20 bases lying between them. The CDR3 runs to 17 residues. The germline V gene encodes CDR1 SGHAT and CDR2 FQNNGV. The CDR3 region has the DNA TGTGCCAGCAGCACTGGCCCCCAAGCGTCCAGCTACAATGAGCAGTTCTTC. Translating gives CASSTGPQASSYNEQFF.